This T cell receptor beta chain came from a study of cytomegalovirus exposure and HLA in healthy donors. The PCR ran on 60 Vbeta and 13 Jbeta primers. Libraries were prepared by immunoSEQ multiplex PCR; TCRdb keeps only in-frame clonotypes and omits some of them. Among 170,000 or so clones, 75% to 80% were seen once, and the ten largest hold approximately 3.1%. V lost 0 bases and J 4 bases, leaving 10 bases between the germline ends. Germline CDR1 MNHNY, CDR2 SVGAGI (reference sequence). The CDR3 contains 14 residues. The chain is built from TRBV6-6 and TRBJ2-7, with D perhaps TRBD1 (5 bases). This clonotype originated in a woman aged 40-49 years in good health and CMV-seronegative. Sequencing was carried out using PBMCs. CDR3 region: CASSYSGRGYEQYF. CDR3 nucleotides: TGTGCCAGCAGTTACTCGGGTAGGGGATACGAGCAGTACTTC.